Listed below are T cell receptor beta chains from one sample, sequenced in a study of blood T cell repertoires in COVID-19. The data were produced by immunoSEQ multiplex PCR, yet TCRdb's version contains in-frame clones alone and is incomplete. The sample includes more than 120,000 clones, approximately 89% of them seen just once. Sequenced material: peripheral blood. These receptors were collected from a human donor in a cohort sampled during active COVID-19. The CDR3 runs from the conserved cysteine through the conserved F or W. The D gene is left open where the match is weak. Where a row states a size, it is once, few, many or the class of an expanded clone; other rows omit it.

DNA: TGTGCCAGCAGCCAAGGTAACAGAAACTATGGCTACACCTTC
CDR3: CASSQGNRNYGYTF
D: .
size: .
J: TRBJ1-2
V: TRBV4-2

DNA: TGTGCCAGCAGCCGGGACAGCAACTACAATGAGCAGTTCTTC
CDR3: CASSRDSNYNEQFF
D: TRBD1
size: once
J: TRBJ2-1
V: TRBV9

DNA: TGTGCCACCAGCCCCGAGGGGAGCGGGGGGTACAATGAGCAGTTCTTC
CDR3: CATSPEGSGGYNEQFF
D: TRBD2
size: few
J: TRBJ2-1
V: TRBV15

DNA: TGTGCCAGCAGTCCGCCGGGACAGGTTTACGAGCAGTACTTC
CDR3: CASSPPGQVYEQYF
D: TRBD1
size: .
J: TRBJ2-7
V: TRBV2

DNA: TGTGCCAGCAGTTACTCAGCCGAATACACTGAAGCTTTCTTT
CDR3: CASSYSAEYTEAFF
D: .
size: .
J: TRBJ1-1
V: TRBV6-5

DNA: TGTGCCAGCCGGGGACAAATAAACATTCAGTACTTC
CDR3: CASRGQINIQYF
D: .
size: .
J: TRBJ2-4
V: TRBV6-6

DNA: TGTGCCACCGAACGGGACAGGGAGACCCACAATGAGCAGTTCTTC
CDR3: CATERDRETHNEQFF
D: TRBD1
size: .
J: TRBJ2-1
V: TRBV10-3

DNA: TGTGCCAGCTCACCTTTGGGGGGGCTAGGTGGCTACACCTTC
CDR3: CASSPLGGLGGYTF
D: .
size: .
J: TRBJ1-2
V: TRBV18

DNA: TGTGCCAGCAGTCGATCAGGACAGGGTGTGGATGAAAAACTGTTTTTT
CDR3: CASSRSGQGVDEKLFF
D: TRBD1
size: once
J: TRBJ1-4
V: TRBV6-6

DNA: TGTGCCAGCAGCTTAATGGGGACAGGAAACACCGGGGAGCTGTTTTTT
CDR3: CASSLMGTGNTGELFF
D: TRBD1
size: .
J: TRBJ2-2
V: TRBV7-3

DNA: TGTGCCAGCAGCCCCCTAGACAGATTCGATTCACCCCTCCACTTT
CDR3: CASSPLDRFDSPLHF
D: .
size: .
J: TRBJ1-6
V: TRBV3-1/TRBV3-2

DNA: TGTGCCAGCAGCGGTACAGGGTTGGGGACTGAAGCTTTCTTT
CDR3: CASSGTGLGTEAFF
D: .
size: .
J: TRBJ1-1
V: TRBV7-3